This TCR beta chain was sequenced in a study of cytomegalovirus exposure and HLA in healthy donors. Study-level results: Reports credit the classifier with highly specific, highly sensitive diagnosis of cytomegalovirus status. Listed as cytomegalovirus-associated were 150 or so TCR beta chains.

Details on this clone: Its specificity is not known.

TCRdb's table, derived via immunoSEQ multiplex PCR, lists solely in-frame clones and lacks some. This table has 200,000 or so clones, under 95% appearing once. Trimming cost V 5 bases and J 10 bases; bases outside gene matches: 7. In germline, CDR1 is WNHNN, CDR2 SYGVQD (reference sequence). The CDR3 contains 15 residues. The donors were members of the validation cohort, which comprised 120 subjects and was separate from the first cohort of 600 to 800 subjects. The chain is built from TRBV10-1 and TRBJ2-1, with 14 bases aligning to TRBD2. Sequenced input: PBMCs. The receptor was derived from a woman under 30 in good health and CMV-seronegative. The CDR3 region is CASSRGTSGSREQFF. The CDR3 DNA reads as TGCGCCAGCAGTAGGGGGACTAGCGGGAGCCGGGAGCAGTTCTTC.